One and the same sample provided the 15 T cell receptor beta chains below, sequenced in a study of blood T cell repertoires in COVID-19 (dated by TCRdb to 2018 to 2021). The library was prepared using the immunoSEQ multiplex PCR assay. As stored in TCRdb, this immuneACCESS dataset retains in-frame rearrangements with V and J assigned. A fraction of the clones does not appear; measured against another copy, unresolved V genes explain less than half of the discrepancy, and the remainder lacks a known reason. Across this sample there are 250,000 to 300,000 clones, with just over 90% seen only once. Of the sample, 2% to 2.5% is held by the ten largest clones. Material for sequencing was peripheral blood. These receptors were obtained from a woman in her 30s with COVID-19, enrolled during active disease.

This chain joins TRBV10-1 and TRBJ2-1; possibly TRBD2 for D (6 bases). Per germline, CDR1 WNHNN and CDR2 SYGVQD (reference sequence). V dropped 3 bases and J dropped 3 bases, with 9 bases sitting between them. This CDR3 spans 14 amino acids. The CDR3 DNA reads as TGCGCCAGCAGTGACGCGGGGAACTACAATGAGCAGTTCTTC. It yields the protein CASSDAGNYNEQFF.

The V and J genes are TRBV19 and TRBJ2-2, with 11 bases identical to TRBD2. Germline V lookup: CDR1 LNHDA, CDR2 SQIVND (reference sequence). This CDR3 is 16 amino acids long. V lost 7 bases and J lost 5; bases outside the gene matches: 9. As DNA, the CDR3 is TGTGCCAGTATAGGGTCTAGCGGGAGGCCAACCGGGGAGCTGTTTTTT. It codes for CASIGSSGRPTGELFF.

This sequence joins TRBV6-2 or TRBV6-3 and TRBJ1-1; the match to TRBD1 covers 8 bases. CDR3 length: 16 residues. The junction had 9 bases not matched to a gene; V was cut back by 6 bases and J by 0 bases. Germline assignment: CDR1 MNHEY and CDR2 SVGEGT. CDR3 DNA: TGTGCCAGCAGCCCGGACAGGGCCGGGGTGAACACTGAAGCTTTCTTT. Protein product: CASSPDRAGVNTEAFF.

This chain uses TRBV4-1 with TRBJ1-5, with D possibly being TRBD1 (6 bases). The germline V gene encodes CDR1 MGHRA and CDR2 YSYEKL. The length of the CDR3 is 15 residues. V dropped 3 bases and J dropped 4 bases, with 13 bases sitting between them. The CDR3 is CASSQTTGQNQPQHF. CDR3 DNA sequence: TGCGCCAGCAGCCAGACGACAGGTCAGAATCAGCCCCAGCATTTT.

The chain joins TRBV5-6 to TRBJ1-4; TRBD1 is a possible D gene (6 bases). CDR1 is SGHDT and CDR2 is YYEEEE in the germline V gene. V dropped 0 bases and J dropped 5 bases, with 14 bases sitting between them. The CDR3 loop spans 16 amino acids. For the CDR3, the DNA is TGTGCCAGCAGCTTGGGTCAGGGGAGGGTAAATGAAAAACTGTTTTTT. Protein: CASSLGQGRVNEKLFF. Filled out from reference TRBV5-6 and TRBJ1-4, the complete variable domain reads DAGVTQSPTHLIKTRGQQVTLRCSPKSGHDTVSWYQQALGQGPQFIFQYYEEEERQRGNFPDRFSGHQFPNYSSELNVNALLLGDSALYLCASSLGQGRVNEKLFFGSGTQLSVL.

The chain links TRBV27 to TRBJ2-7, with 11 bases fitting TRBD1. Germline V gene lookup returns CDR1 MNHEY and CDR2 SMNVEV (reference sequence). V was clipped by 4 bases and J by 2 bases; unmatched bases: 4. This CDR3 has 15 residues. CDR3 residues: CASSYGTGGTYEQYF. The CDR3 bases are TGTGCCAGCAGTTATGGGACAGGGGGAACCTACGAGCAGTACTTC.

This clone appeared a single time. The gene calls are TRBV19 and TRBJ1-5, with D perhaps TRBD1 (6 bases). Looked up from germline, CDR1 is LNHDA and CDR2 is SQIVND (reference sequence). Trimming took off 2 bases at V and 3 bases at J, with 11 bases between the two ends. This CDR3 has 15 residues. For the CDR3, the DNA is TGTGCCAGTAGTATACAGAGGGGGTTCAATCAGCCCCAGCATTTT. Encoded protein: CASSIQRGFNQPQHF.

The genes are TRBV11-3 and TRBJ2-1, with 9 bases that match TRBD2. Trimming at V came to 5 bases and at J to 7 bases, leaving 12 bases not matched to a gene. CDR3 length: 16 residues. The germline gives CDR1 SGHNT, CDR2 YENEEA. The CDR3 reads CASSLRGAGGWNEQFF. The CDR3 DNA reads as TGTGCCAGCAGCCTCCGGGGGGCGGGAGGGTGGAATGAGCAGTTCTTC.

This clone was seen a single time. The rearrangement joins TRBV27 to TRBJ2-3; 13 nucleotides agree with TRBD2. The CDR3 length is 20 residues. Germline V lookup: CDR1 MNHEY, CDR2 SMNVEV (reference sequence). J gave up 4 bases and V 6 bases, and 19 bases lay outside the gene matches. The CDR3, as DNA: TGTGCCAGCAGGCGACTAGCGGGAGGCCAATGGGTTCCCCGCGCAGATACGCAGTATTTT. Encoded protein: CASRRLAGGQWVPRADTQYF.

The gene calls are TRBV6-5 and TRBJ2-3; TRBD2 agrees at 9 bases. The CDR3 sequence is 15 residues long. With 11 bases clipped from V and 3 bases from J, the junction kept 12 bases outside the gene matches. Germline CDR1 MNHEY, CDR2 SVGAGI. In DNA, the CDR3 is TGTGCCCCCCATTGGAGCGGGAGGACAACAGATACGCAGTATTTT. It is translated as CAPHWSGRTTDTQYF.

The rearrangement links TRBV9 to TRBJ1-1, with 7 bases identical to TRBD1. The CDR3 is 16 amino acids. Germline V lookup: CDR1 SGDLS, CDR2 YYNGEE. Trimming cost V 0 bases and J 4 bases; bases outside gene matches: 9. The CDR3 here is CASSVGGDSKSTEAFF. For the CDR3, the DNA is TGTGCCAGCAGCGTAGGAGGGGACAGTAAAAGCACTGAAGCTTTCTTT.

CDR3 region: CASRPTRDNSPLHF. CDR3 DNA sequence: TGTGCCAGCAGGCCAACTCGGGATAATTCACCCCTCCACTTT. The J gene is TRBJ1-6, the V gene TRBV28, with unresolved D. Germline V gene data show CDR1 as MDHEN and CDR2 as SYDVKM. This CDR3 spans 14 amino acids. V shed 6 bases and J shed 5 bases, with 11 bases lying between them.

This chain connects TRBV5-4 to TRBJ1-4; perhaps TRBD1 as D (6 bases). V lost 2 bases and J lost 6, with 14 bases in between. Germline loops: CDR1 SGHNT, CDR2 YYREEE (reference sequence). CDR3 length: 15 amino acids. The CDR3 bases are TGTGCCAGCAGCTTACCCGGGACACCGGATGAAAAACTGTTTTTT. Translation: CASSLPGTPDEKLFF.

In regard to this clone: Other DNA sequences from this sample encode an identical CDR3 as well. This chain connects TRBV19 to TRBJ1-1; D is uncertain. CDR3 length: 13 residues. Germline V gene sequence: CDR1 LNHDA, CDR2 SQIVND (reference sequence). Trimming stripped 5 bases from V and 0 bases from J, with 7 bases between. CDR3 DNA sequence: TGTGCCAGTAGTCCAGGATTGAACACTGAAGCTTTCTTT. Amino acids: CASSPGLNTEAFF.

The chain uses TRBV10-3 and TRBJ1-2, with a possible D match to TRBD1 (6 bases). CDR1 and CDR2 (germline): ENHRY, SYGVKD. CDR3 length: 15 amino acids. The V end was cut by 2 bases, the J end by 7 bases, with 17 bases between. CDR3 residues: CAISETSGVSGGYTF. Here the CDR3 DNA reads TGTGCCATCAGTGAGACTTCAGGGGTGAGTGGTGGCTACACCTTC.